Listed below are T cell receptor beta chains from one sample, sequenced in a study of T cell repertoires in cytomegalovirus infection. From the reads, TCRdb called clonotypes with MiXCR, one entry per CDR3 protein. The sample lists a few hundred thousand distinct CDR3 sequences, about 18% occurring once. The material sequenced was CD8+ T cells from PBMCs. The origin of the receptors is a human donor in good health (CMV status not recorded). Some clones in this sample may be carry-over from other donors' samples. CDR3s leave out the opening cysteine and the closing phenylalanine or tryptophan. D genes are given only for firm matches.

ASSLYGTEPYNSPLH,TRBD1,TRBV7-2
ASSFLRDRTKETQY,TRBD1,TRBV12-3/TRBV12-4
ASSPQGGYTEAF,TRBD1,TRBV4-3
ASSLNGVDEQF,-,TRBV7-2
ASSRPVGDSPLH,-,TRBV7-9
ASSLQGASSYEQY,-,TRBV5-4
ASSLGQLKY,-,TRBV28
ASSEVEVGYSPLH,-,TRBV2
ASSLGTSGAFAEQY,TRBD2,TRBV6-5
ASSRQGTLRSYEQY,TRBD1,TRBV10-2
ASNYGGNSDTQY,-,TRBV11-2
AGELRGRWSNQPQH,TRBD1,TRBV14
ASSGSDRVLYEQY,TRBD1,TRBV7-6
ASSRSGRSSYEQY,-,TRBV6-2/TRBV6-3
ASSLLAEDYNEQF,TRBD2,TRBV7-2
ASSSGQAKQY,-,TRBV7-9
ASSPRTVTYEQY,-,TRBV5-8
ASSYSSILNTEAF,-,TRBV6-6
ASSLPDRGDEQF,TRBD1,TRBV7-6
ASSLTVGYNEQF,-,TRBV7-6
ASSPRGTGDVNTEAF,TRBD1,TRBV18
ASSGRRSGGPYEQY,TRBD2,TRBV12-3/TRBV12-4
ANSLGQGHYGYT,TRBD1,TRBV12-3/TRBV12-4
ASSPGRGTEAF,-,TRBV4-1
ASSQHGTAYNEQF,TRBD1,TRBV12-3/TRBV12-4
ASSSGTSCF,TRBD2,TRBV27
ASSQGLAGVTETQY,TRBD2,TRBV25-1
ASSSRYDLDTQY,-,TRBV5-5
ASSLGPGPADTQY,-,TRBV5-4
ASSLGQGQGEQY,TRBD1,TRBV28
ASSSLRGRTSGESSYNEQL,TRBD2,TRBV7-6
ASSELGSGVYNEQF,TRBD2,TRBV6-1
ASSYTSASTDTQY,-,TRBV12-3/TRBV12-4
ASSQGSGVYEQY,-,TRBV4-3
ASSQDGPTGELF,-,TRBV4-3
ASSFASARTEAF,-,TRBV27
ASSQGTGYGEKLF,-,TRBV4-3
ASSFRTGALDGYT,TRBD1,TRBV14
ASSHPRGGGARVNTGELF,TRBD2,TRBV7-2
ASSLRQGAGEQY,TRBD1,TRBV6-2/TRBV6-3
SARDRDRVKYYEQY,TRBD1,TRBV20-1
ASSPSYNEQF,-,TRBV7-6
ASSTLDSGGGYNEQF,TRBD2,TRBV28
ASSLSSQTTGIYGYT,TRBD1,TRBV7-2
ATKAGGADTEAF,TRBD1,TRBV24-1
ASSPGRYRSVDTQY,-,TRBV7-2
ASSFGTSGYYEQY,TRBD2,TRBV11-2
ASRQTGGGTEAF,-,TRBV6-2/TRBV6-3
ASSEGPLKNIQY,-,TRBV6-1
ASSIVGGREETQY,-,TRBV28
ASSSTAGGLYGEQF,TRBD1,TRBV7-9
ASSSLLRIGYGYT,-,TRBV7-9
ASSAGQGTQGYT,-,TRBV7-6